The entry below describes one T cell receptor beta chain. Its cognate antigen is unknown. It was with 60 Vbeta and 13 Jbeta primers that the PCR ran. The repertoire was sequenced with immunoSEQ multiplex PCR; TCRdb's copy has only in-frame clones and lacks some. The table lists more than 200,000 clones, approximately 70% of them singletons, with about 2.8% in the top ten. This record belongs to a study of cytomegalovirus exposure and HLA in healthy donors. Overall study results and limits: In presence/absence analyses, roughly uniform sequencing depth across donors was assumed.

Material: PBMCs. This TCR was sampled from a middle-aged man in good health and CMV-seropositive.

CDR3 in amino acids: CASTFRTGHQPQHF. In DNA form, the CDR3 reads TGTGCCAGCACCTTTCGGACAGGGCACCAGCCCCAGCATTTT. This chain joins TRBV28 and TRBJ1-5; 8 bases align to TRBD1. CDR1 and CDR2 (germline): MDHEN, SYDVKM. CDR3 length: 14 amino acids. Losses at the gene ends were 7 bases for V and 7 bases for J; bases not matched to a gene: 9.